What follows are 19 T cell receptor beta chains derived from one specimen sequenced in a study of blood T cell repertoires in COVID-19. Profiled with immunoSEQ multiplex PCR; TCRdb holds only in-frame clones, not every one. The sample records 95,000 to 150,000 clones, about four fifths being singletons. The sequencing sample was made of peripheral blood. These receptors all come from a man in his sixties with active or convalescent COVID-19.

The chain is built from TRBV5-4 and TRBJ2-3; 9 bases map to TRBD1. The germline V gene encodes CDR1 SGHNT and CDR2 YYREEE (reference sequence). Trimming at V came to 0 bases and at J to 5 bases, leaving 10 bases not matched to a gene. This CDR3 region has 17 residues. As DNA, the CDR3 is TGTGCCAGCAGCTTGGTAGGACAGGGGCTCTGGGGAGATACGCAGTATTTT. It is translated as CASSLVGQGLWGDTQYF.

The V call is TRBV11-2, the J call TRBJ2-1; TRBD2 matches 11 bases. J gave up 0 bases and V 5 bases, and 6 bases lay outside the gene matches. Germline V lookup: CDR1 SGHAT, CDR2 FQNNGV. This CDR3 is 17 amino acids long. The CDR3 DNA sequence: TGTGCCAGCAGCGAGTTGGGACTAGCGGCCTCCTACAATGAGCAGTTCTTC. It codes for CASSELGLAASYNEQFF.

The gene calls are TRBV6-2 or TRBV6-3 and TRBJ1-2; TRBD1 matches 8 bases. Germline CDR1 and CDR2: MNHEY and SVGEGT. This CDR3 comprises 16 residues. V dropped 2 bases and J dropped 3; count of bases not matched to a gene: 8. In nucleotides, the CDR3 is TGTGCCAGCAGTTACCGCGGTTACAGGGGGGACTATGGCTACACCTTC. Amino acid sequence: CASSYRGYRGDYGYTF.

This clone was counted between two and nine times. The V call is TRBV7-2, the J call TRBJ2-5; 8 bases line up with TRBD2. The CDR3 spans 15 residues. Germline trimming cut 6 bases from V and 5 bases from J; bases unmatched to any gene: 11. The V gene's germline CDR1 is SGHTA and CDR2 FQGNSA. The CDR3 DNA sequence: TGTGCCAGCAGTCCGGGGGGGACAACGGAGGAGACCCAGTACTTC. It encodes CASSPGGTTEETQYF.

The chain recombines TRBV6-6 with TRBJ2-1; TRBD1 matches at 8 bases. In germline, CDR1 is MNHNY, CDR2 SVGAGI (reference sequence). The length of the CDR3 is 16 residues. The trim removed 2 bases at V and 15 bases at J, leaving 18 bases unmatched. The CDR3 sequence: CASSYGAGGGQTRAFF. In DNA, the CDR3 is TGTGCCAGCAGTTACGGGGCAGGGGGCGGCCAAACCCGGGCGTTCTTC.

The CDR3 reads CASASGTASSYEQYF. The CDR3 bases are TGTGCCAGCGCTTCCGGGACAGCGAGCTCCTACGAGCAGTACTTC. V is TRBV6-5 and J is TRBJ2-7; 7 nucleotides match TRBD1. V trimming: 8 bases; J trimming: 0 bases; junction bases outside the gene matches: 10. CDR3 length: 15 amino acids. CDR1 is MNHEY and CDR2 is SVGAGI in the germline V gene.

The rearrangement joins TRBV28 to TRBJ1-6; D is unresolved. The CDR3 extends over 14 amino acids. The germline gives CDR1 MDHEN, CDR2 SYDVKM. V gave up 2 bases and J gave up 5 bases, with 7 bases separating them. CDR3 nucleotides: TGTGCCAGCAGTTTAGTCAGGAATAATTCACCCCTCCACTTT. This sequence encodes CASSLVRNNSPLHF.

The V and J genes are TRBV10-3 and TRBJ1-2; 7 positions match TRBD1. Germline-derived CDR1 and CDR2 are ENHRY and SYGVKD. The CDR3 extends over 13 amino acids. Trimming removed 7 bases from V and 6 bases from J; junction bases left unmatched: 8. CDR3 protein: CAITQGVLDGYTF. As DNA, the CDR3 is TGTGCCATCACCCAGGGGGTGTTGGATGGCTACACCTTC.

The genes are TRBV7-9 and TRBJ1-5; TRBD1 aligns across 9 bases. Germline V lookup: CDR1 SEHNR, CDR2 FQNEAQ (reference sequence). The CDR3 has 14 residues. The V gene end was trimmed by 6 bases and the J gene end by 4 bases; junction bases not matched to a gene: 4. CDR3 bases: TGTGCCAGCAGTGCCGGGACAGGGAATCAGCCCCAGCATTTT. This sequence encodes CASSAGTGNQPQHF. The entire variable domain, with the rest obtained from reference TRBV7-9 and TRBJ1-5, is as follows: DTGVSQNPRHKITKRGQNVTFRCDPISEHNRLYWYRQTLGQGPEFLTYFQNEAQLEKSRLLSDRFSAERPKGSFSTLEIQRTEQGDSAMYLCASSAGTGNQPQHFGDGTRLSIL.

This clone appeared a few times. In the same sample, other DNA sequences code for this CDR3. Written as DNA, the CDR3 is TGTGCCATCAGTGGAAGGACAGGAAACACTGAAGCTTTCTTT. Protein: CAISGRTGNTEAFF. This chain joins TRBV10-3 and TRBJ1-1; 7 bases line up with TRBD1. The CDR3 runs to 14 residues. Per germline, CDR1 ENHRY and CDR2 SYGVKD. J gave up 2 bases and V 4 bases, and 4 bases lay outside the gene matches.

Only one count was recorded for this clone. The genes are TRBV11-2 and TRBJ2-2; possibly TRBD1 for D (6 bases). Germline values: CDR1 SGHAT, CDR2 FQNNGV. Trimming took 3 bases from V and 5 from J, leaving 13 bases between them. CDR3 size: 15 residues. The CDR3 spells CASSFTGSGTGELFF. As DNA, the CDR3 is TGTGCCAGCAGCTTTACAGGGAGTGGAACCGGGGAGCTGTTTTTT.

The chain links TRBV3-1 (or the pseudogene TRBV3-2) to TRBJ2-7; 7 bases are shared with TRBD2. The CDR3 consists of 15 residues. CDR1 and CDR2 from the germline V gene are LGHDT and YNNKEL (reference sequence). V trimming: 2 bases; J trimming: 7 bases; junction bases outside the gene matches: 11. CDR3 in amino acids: CASSQYGTTNYEQYF. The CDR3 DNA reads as TGTGCCAGCAGCCAATACGGGACTACCAATTATGAGCAGTACTTC.

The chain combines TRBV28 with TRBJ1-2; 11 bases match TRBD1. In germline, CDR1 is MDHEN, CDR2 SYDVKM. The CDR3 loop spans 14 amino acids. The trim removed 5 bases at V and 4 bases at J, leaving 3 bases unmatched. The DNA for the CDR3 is TGTGCCAGCAGTGTGGGACAGGGGGTCTATGGCTACACCTTC. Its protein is CASSVGQGVYGYTF.

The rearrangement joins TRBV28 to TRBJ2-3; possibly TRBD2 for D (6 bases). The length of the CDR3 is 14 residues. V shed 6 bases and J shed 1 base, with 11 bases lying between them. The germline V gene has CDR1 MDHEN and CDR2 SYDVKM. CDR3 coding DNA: TGTGCCAGCAGCCCGGGAGTCCGCACAGATACGCAGTATTTT. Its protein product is CASSPGVRTDTQYF.

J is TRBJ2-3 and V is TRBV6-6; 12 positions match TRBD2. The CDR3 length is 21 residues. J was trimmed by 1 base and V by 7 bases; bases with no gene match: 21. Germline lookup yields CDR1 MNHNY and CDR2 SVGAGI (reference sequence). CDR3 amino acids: CASTYPVQPSGRVDRTDTQYF. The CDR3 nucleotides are TGTGCCAGCACCTATCCCGTTCAACCTAGCGGGAGGGTCGACCGCACAGATACGCAGTATTTT.

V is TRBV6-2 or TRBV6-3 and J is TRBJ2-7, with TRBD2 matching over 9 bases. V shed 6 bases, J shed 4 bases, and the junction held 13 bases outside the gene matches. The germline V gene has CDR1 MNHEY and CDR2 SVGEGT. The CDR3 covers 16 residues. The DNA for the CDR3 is TGTGCCAGCAGCGGTGCCCCGACTAGCGGAAGTTACGAGCAGTACTTC. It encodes CASSGAPTSGSYEQYF.

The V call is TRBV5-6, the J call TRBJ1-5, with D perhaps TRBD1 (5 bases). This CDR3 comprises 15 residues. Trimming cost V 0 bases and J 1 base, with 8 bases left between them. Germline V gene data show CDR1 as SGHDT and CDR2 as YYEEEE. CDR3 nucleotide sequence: TGTGCCAGCAGCTTGGGGTGGGGCAGCAATCAGCCCCAGCATTTT. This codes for CASSLGWGSNQPQHF.

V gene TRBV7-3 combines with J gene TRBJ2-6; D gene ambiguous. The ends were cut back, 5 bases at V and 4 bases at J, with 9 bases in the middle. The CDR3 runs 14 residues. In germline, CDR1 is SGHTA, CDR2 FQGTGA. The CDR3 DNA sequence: TGTGCCAGCAGCCGAGAACCCGGGGCCAACGTCCTGACTTTC. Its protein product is CASSREPGANVLTF.

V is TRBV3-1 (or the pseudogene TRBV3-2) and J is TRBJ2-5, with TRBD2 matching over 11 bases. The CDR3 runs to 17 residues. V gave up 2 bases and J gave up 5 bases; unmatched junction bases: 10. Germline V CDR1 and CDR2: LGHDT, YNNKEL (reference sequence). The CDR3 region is CASSQPYSGRAWETQYF. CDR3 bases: TGTGCCAGCAGCCAACCCTATAGCGGGAGGGCCTGGGAGACCCAGTACTTC.